Shown below are 19 T cell receptor beta chains from a single sample sequenced in a study of blood T cell repertoires in COVID-19. The assay was immunoSEQ multiplex PCR, and TCRdb's table has in-frame clones only and misses some. This table has approximately 100,000 clones, about 85% appearing once. Source material: peripheral blood. Receptors were obtained from a man aged 50 to 59 in a cohort sampled during active COVID-19.

The V gene is TRBV24-1, the J gene TRBJ2-5, with D unclear. The CDR3 has 13 amino acids. The ends were cut back, 3 bases at V and 4 bases at J, with 8 bases in the middle. Germline V gene sequence: CDR1 KGHDR, CDR2 SFDVKD. The DNA for the CDR3 is TGTGCCACCAGTGATCCTAAACGAGAGACCCAGTACTTC. This translates into CATSDPKRETQYF.

This sequence joins TRBV7-3 and TRBJ2-1; 9 bases align to TRBD2. The germline V gene encodes CDR1 SGHTA and CDR2 FQGTGA. The CDR3 is made up of 16 amino acids. Trimming removed 2 bases from V and 2 bases from J; junction bases left unmatched: 4. CDR3 nucleotide sequence: TGTGCCAGCAGCTTACTAGCGGGGTGGGCCTACAATGAGCAGTTCTTC. This encodes CASSLLAGWAYNEQFF.

The J gene is TRBJ2-7, the V gene TRBV5-6, with 10 positions matching TRBD1. CDR1 and CDR2 from the germline V gene are SGHDT and YYEEEE. The CDR3 extends over 15 amino acids. V lost 1 base and J lost 2; bases outside the gene matches: 3. As DNA, the CDR3 is TGTGCCAGCAGCTTGATAGGACAGGGGGCCTACGAGCAGTACGTC. Translating it yields CASSLIGQGAYEQYV.

V is TRBV2 and J is TRBJ2-1, with 7 positions matching TRBD2. The V gene end was trimmed by 6 bases and the J gene end by 2 bases; junction bases not matched to a gene: 10. There are 16 residues in the CDR3. The germline V gene has CDR1 SNHLY and CDR2 FYNNEI. The CDR3, as DNA: TGTGCCAGCAGAGCCAGCTACGCGGGGGCCTACAATGAGCAGTTCTTC. Amino acids: CASRASYAGAYNEQFF.

The rearrangement joins TRBV7-9 to TRBJ2-3, with TRBD1 matching over 8 bases. With 3 bases clipped from V and 5 bases from J, the junction kept 7 bases outside the gene matches. CDR1 is SEHNR, CDR2 FQNEAQ, per germline (reference sequence). CDR3 length: 15 amino acids. The CDR3 DNA reads as TGTGCCAGCAGCTTCGGACAGGGATTTGTAGATACGCAGTATTTT. This encodes CASSFGQGFVDTQYF.

The chain employs TRBV6-6 and TRBJ1-3; 7 bases align to TRBD1. This CDR3 contains 16 residues. J gave up 0 bases and V 6 bases, and 8 bases lay outside the gene matches. The germline gives CDR1 MNHNY, CDR2 SVGAGI (reference sequence). The DNA of the CDR3 is TGTGCCAGCAGCAAAGGGACAGTTGACTCTGGAAACACCATATATTTT. It is translated as CASSKGTVDSGNTIYF.

CDR3 in amino acids: CASSLAGSNSPLHF. CDR3 DNA: TGTGCCAGCAGCTTAGCTGGTAGCAATTCACCCCTCCACTTT. The chain combines TRBV11-1 with TRBJ1-6; D is unclear. The CDR3 is made up of 14 amino acids. V lost 0 bases and J lost 7, with 7 bases in between. The germline gives CDR1 SGHAT, CDR2 FQDESV (reference sequence).

A single count supports this clone. J is TRBJ2-7 and V is TRBV18; the match to TRBD1 covers 9 bases. Trimming at V came to 5 bases and at J to 6 bases, leaving 2 bases not matched to a gene. The CDR3 extends over 12 amino acids. Per the germline V gene, CDR1 is KGHSH and CDR2 is LQKENI. CDR3 nucleotide sequence: TGTGCCAGCTCAGTACAGGGGGCCGAGCAGTACGTC. Residues: CASSVQGAEQYV.

This chain uses TRBV6-2 or TRBV6-3 with TRBJ2-1; D not resolved. The CDR3 length is 15 residues. Germline V lookup: CDR1 MNHEY, CDR2 SVGEGT. V was pared by 1 base and J by 6 bases, with 13 bases between. CDR3 nucleotide sequence: TGTGCCAGCAGTTACTTCGGTCGTCCCCTCAATGAGCAGTTCTTC. Its protein product is CASSYFGRPLNEQFF.

The chain couples TRBV19 to TRBJ1-6, with D maybe TRBD1 (6 bases). Germline assignment: CDR1 LNHDA and CDR2 SQIVND (reference sequence). Trimming removed 8 bases from V and 7 bases from J, with 15 bases in between. The length of the CDR3 is 14 residues. The CDR3 spells CASQQGLGNSPLHF. CDR3 nucleotides: TGTGCCAGTCAGCAGGGGTTGGGGAATTCACCCCTCCACTTT.

This clone was seen just once. The chain has TRBV7-8 and TRBJ2-3, with 10 bases lining up with TRBD1. The ends lost 4 bases at V and 3 bases at J; junction bases unmatched: 7. CDR3 length: 16 residues. Germline loops: CDR1 SGHVS, CDR2 FQNEAQ. CDR3 nucleotides: TGTGCCAGCAGCTGGGGACAGGGGCTATCGACAGATACGCAGTATTTT. Its protein is CASSWGQGLSTDTQYF.

As DNA, the CDR3 is TGTGCCAGCAGCTTAAGGGCGGGGGCGAACAATGAGCAGTTCTTC. Its protein is CASSLRAGANNEQFF. This rearrangement joins TRBV7-2 to TRBJ2-1; the D gene is possibly TRBD2 (7 bases). The CDR3 is 15 amino acids. V gave up 2 bases and J gave up 5 bases, with 13 bases separating them. The V gene's germline CDR1 is SGHTA and CDR2 FQGNSA.

The V and J genes are TRBV9 and TRBJ2-2; D is perhaps TRBD2 (5 bases). Trimming took 3 bases from V and 7 from J, leaving 10 bases between them. Germline V gene sequence: CDR1 SGDLS, CDR2 YYNGEE. The length of the CDR3 is 13 residues. CDR3 sequence reads: CASSGHGGGELFF. CDR3 bases: TGTGCCAGCAGCGGCCACGGAGGCGGGGAGCTGTTTTTT.

The chain carries TRBV6-5 and TRBJ1-5; 8 bases match TRBD1. The CDR3 is 15 residues long. CDR1 and CDR2 (germline): MNHEY, SVGAGI. V gave up 6 bases and J gave up 6 bases; unmatched junction bases: 10. This CDR3 is CASRFDRGRSQPQHF. Here the CDR3 DNA reads TGTGCCAGCAGATTCGACAGGGGACGGAGTCAGCCCCAGCATTTT.

This clone was seen once. The chain has TRBV5-8 and TRBJ2-7; 7 positions agree with TRBD1. In germline, CDR1 is SGHTS, CDR2 YDEGEE. The CDR3 contains 14 residues. V dropped 5 bases and J dropped 6; count of bases not matched to a gene: 11. The CDR3 region is CASRRSDRVIEQYF. The CDR3 DNA reads as TGTGCCAGCAGGCGTTCTGACAGGGTGATCGAGCAGTACTTC.

The J gene is TRBJ1-5, the V gene TRBV28; D might be TRBD1 (6 bases). Germline CDR1 MDHEN, CDR2 SYDVKM. V gave up 6 bases and J gave up 6 bases, with 15 bases separating them. This CDR3 region has 14 residues. The CDR3 sequence is CASSSGGGGQPQHF. CDR3 sequence (DNA): TGTGCCAGCAGCTCGGGAGGGGGAGGTCAGCCCCAGCATTTT. Filled out from reference TRBV28 and TRBJ1-5, the complete variable domain reads DVKVTQSSRYLVKRTGEKVFLECVQDMDHENMFWYRQDPGLGLRLIYFSYDVKMKEKGDIPEGYSVSREKKERFSLILESASTNQTSMYLCASSSGGGGQPQHFGDGTRLSIL.

The gene calls are TRBV5-6 and TRBJ1-5, with D perhaps TRBD1 (6 bases). The germline gives CDR1 SGHDT, CDR2 YYEEEE. V was cut by 0 bases and J by 7 bases, with 14 bases left in between. CDR3 size: 15 residues. In DNA, the CDR3 is TGTGCCAGCAGCTTGGGGGGGCGTCTGCGGCAGCCCCAGCATTTT. Amino acid sequence: CASSLGGRLRQPQHF.

V gene TRBV3-1 (or the pseudogene TRBV3-2) combines with J gene TRBJ2-1; 8 bases agree with TRBD1. This CDR3 has 15 amino acids. J was trimmed by 7 bases and V by 2 bases; bases with no gene match: 7. The V gene's germline CDR1 is LGHDT and CDR2 YNNKEL (reference sequence). The CDR3 bases are TGTGCCAGCAGCCAATCGGGACAGGTTAAGAATGAGCAGTTCTTC. As protein: CASSQSGQVKNEQFF.

The genes are TRBV7-8 and TRBJ1-2, with a tentative D call TRBD1 (5 bases). CDR3 length equals 17 residues. Germline loops: CDR1 SGHVS, CDR2 FQNEAQ. V was trimmed by 4 bases and J by 6 bases, leaving 24 bases between them. The CDR3 region has the DNA TGTGCCAGCAGCTCGATTATCATAGGGGCCTGGTCTGATGGCTACACCTTC. Amino acids: CASSSIIIGAWSDGYTF.